Here is one TCR beta chain with its context. Its antigen remains unknown. Assay execution proceeded at the deep level. Using immunoSEQ multiplex PCR, the repertoire was profiled, and TCRdb retains in-frame clones only, with some absent. This table has some 740,000 clones, roughly 92% appearing once. The sample is drawn from a study of shared clonotypes between healthy human individuals. Across the whole study: Every donor yielded three CD4 naive, three CD4 memory, two CD8 naive and one CD8 memory plate.

Naivety among CD8 cells was defined by CD45RO negativity and positive CCR7 selection, thereby excluding terminally differentiated effector memory CD45RA+ cells. Study-wide points: The study found roughly 5.3% of naive CD4 clonotypes shared across several donors. Clonotypes not shared had lower generation probabilities than those common to all four donors.

V was pared by 5 bases and J by 0 bases, with 11 bases between. The CDR3 runs to 14 residues. Germline CDR1 is SGHAT and CDR2 is FQNNGV. The TCR sequence derives from a man aged 25 to 45 in good health. The source material was naive CD8+ T cells sorted from blood. This sequence joins TRBV11-2 and TRBJ2-7, with D unresolved. This chain's CDR3 is CASSHGGSSYEQYF. As DNA, the CDR3 is TGTGCCAGCAGCCATGGTGGCTCCTCCTACGAGCAGTACTTC.